This is a list of T cell receptor beta chains from one sample in a study of radiotherapy plus CTLA-4 blockade in lung cancer. Generated by immunoSEQ multiplex PCR, the TCRdb table keeps only in-frame clones and is missing some. The sample lists about 45,000 clones, approximately 67% seen once, with roughly a quarter in the top ten. The sample here was peripheral blood, taken from a patient treated with radiotherapy plus ipilimumab. The receptors here all came from a human donor with non-small cell lung cancer who had a partial response to radiotherapy plus ipilimumab. CDR3s include the opening cysteine and the closing phenylalanine or tryptophan. Each record gives: J gene, V gene, CDR3 protein.

J: TRBJ1-2
V: TRBV6-5
CDR3: CASSYSLMTDGGYTF

J: TRBJ2-3
V: TRBV7-3
CDR3: CASILHAPRPGLAIDTQYF

J: TRBJ2-3
V: TRBV5-1
CDR3: CASQTSGGPDVSTDTQYF

J: TRBJ2-7
V: TRBV7-6
CDR3: CASSPGAGQGTYEQYF

J: TRBJ2-5
V: TRBV27
CDR3: CASSHGLAGVQETQYF

J: TRBJ2-5
V: TRBV6-6
CDR3: CASSPWAGDRETQYF

J: TRBJ2-1
V: TRBV7-9
CDR3: CASSLEGASYNEQFF

J: TRBJ2-2
V: TRBV2
CDR3: CAGRGGQTGELFF

J: TRBJ2-7
V: TRBV4-1
CDR3: CASSREGQTLYEQYF

J: TRBJ2-1
V: TRBV9
CDR3: CASSFGGQGLNEQFF

J: TRBJ2-1
V: TRBV7-8
CDR3: CASSLVTGGPSANYNEQFF

J: TRBJ1-5
V: TRBV30
CDR3: CAWSVGANQPQHF

J: TRBJ2-3
V: TRBV2
CDR3: CACSIRGGTDTQYF

J: TRBJ2-3
V: TRBV30
CDR3: CAWSVGSGGSTDTQYF

J: TRBJ2-7
V: TRBV5-4
CDR3: CASSFPSGGAYEQYF

J: TRBJ1-1
V: TRBV10-3
CDR3: CAISETQNTEAFF

J: TRBJ2-3
V: TRBV5-1
CDR3: CASSFRGQSTDTQYF

J: TRBJ2-5
V: TRBV7-9
CDR3: CASSEGRASGGDQETQYF

J: TRBJ1-1
V: TRBV9
CDR3: CASSDPRGNTEAFF

J: TRBJ1-6
V: TRBV2
CDR3: CASETGTGGVSPLHF

J: TRBJ1-4
V: TRBV9
CDR3: CASSPGGAGEKLFF

J: TRBJ2-7
V: TRBV11-1
CDR3: CASSHPGSYEQYF

J: TRBJ2-7
V: TRBV30
CDR3: CAFAQGIPVGEQYF

J: TRBJ1-1
V: TRBV9
CDR3: CASSWEASTEAFF

J: TRBJ1-3
V: TRBV30
CDR3: CAWSRDSGLGNTIYF

J: TRBJ2-3
V: TRBV2
CDR3: CASSDVAMAQYF

J: TRBJ1-5
V: TRBV7-2
CDR3: CASSSTNQPQHF

J: TRBJ2-1
V: TRBV18
CDR3: CASSLTSGLFYNEQFF

J: TRBJ2-7
V: TRBV25-1
CDR3: CASSEGPSGYYEQYF

J: TRBJ2-7
V: TRBV5-1
CDR3: CASSFSGYEQYF

J: TRBJ2-1
V: TRBV5-4
CDR3: CASSLGGSSYNEQFF

J: TRBJ1-1
V: TRBV6-6
CDR3: CASTLSRGANTEAFF

J: TRBJ2-5
V: TRBV5-1
CDR3: CASSTEGPETQYF

J: TRBJ1-1
V: TRBV9
CDR3: CASSPSVVPREGTEAFF

J: TRBJ2-3
V: TRBV6-1
CDR3: CASSEWTSGGADTQYF

J: TRBJ2-5
V: TRBV7-6
CDR3: CASSLGLIETQYF

J: TRBJ2-6
V: TRBV7-2
CDR3: CASSLGGGGGANVLTF

J: TRBJ2-3
V: TRBV5-4
CDR3: CASSLERVGDTQYF

J: TRBJ1-3
V: TRBV7-2
CDR3: CASSSISGNTIYF

J: TRBJ2-3
V: TRBV5-8
CDR3: CASRPRGRAGDTQYF

J: TRBJ2-6
V: TRBV19
CDR3: CASGDRGISGANVLTF

J: TRBJ2-2
V: TRBV30
CDR3: CAWSMAGPDTGELFF

J: TRBJ1-2
V: TRBV12-5
CDR3: CANRGPHRGYGYTF

J: TRBJ1-2
V: TRBV27
CDR3: CASRTGLYGYTF

J: TRBJ2-6
V: TRBV11-3
CDR3: CASSSPSPGANVLTF

J: TRBJ2-1
V: TRBV27
CDR3: CASSLPRQGPYNEQFF

J: TRBJ2-1
V: TRBV7-9
CDR3: CASSPPTSGRAGSYNEQFF

J: TRBJ1-5
V: TRBV2
CDR3: CASSGQGGWEPQHF

J: TRBJ2-7
V: TRBV30
CDR3: CAQRQLDSYEQYF

J: TRBJ2-1
V: TRBV5-4
CDR3: CASSSGTSGTSSYNEQFF

J: TRBJ2-1
V: TRBV6-1
CDR3: CASRATGITWDEQFF

J: TRBJ1-4
V: TRBV4-3
CDR3: CASSQDPLPSSGRWGEKLFF

J: TRBJ2-7
V: TRBV28
CDR3: CASSPLAGVTYEQYF

J: TRBJ2-7
V: TRBV18
CDR3: CASHPFGNRGEIVGYEQYF

J: TRBJ2-6
V: TRBV5-1
CDR3: CASSLGRVDSGANVLTF